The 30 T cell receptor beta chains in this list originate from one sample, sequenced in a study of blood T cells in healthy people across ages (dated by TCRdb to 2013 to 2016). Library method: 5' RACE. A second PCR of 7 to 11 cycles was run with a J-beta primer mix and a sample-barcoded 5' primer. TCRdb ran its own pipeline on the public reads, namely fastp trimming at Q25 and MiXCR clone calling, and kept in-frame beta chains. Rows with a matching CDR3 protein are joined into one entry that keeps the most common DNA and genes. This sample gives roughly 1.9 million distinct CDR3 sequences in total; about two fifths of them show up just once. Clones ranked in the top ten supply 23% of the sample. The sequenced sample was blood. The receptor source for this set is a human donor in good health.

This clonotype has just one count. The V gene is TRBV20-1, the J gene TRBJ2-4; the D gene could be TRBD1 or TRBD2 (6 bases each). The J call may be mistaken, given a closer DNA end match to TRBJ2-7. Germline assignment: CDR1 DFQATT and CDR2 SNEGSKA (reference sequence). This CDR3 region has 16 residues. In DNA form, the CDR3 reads TGCAGTGCTAGAGGAGGAGGGCAGGGGTCAGGGTACGAGCAGTACTTC. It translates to CSARGGGQGSGYEQYF.

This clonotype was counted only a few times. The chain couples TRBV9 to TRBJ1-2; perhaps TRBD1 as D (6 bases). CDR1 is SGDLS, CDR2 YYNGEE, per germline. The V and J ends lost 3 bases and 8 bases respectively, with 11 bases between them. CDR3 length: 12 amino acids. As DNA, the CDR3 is TGTGCCAGCAGCGCCGGGACACTCGGCTACACCTTC. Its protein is CASSAGTLGYTF. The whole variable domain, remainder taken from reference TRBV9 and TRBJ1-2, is DSGVTQTPKHLITATGQRVTLRCSPRSGDLSVYWYQQSLDQGLQFLIQYYNGEERAKGNILERFSAQQFPDLHSELNLSSLELGDSALYFCASSAGTLGYTFGSGTRLTVV.

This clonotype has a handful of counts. The CDR3 loop reads CASSQDGAGSTEAFF. CDR3 DNA: TGCGCCAGCAGCCAAGATGGTGCGGGGTCGACTGAAGCTTTCTTT. The chain links TRBV4-3 to TRBJ1-1; D is uncertain. Germline CDR1 and CDR2: LGHNA and YSLEER. With 0 bases removed from V and 5 bases from J, the gap between germline ends came to 13 bases. There are 15 residues in the CDR3.

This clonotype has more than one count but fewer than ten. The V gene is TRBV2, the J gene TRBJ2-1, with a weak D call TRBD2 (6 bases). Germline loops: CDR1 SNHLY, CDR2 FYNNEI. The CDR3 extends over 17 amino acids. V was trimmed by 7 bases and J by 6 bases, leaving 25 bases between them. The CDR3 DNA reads TGTGCCAGCAATTCGATCACCCGGGACTCTAGCTTCAATGAGCAGTTCTTC. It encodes CASNSITRDSSFNEQFF.

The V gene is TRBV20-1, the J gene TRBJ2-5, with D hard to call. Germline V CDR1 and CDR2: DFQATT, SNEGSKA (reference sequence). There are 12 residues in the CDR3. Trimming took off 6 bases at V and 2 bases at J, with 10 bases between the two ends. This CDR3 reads CSAELGQETQYF. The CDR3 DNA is TGCAGTGCGGAACTTGGGCAAGAGACCCAGTACTTC.

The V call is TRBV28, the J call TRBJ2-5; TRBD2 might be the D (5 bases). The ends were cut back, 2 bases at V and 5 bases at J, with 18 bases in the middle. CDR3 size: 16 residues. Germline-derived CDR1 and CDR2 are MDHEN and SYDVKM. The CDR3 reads CASSLGARVPMETQYF. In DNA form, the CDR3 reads TGTGCCAGCAGTTTAGGCGCGAGGGTACCAATGGAGACCCAGTACTTC.

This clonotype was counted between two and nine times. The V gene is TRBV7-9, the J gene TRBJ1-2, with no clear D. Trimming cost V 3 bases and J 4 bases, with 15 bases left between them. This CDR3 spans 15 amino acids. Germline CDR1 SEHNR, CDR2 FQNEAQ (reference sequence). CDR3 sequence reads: CASSLDTLSGYGYTF. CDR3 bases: TGTGCCAGCAGCTTGGATACACTTTCAGGCTATGGCTACACCTTC.

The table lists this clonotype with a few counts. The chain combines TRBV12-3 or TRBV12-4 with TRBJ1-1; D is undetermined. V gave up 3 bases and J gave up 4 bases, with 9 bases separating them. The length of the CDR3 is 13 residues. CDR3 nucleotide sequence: TGTGCCAGCAGTTTGGTGGGGAGCACTGAAGCTTTCTTT. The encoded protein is CASSLVGSTEAFF.

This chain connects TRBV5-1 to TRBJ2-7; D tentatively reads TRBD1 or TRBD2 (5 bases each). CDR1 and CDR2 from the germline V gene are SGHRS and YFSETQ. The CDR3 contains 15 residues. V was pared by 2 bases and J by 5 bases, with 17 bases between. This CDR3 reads CASSFNAGTNNEQYF. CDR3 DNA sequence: TGCGCCAGCAGCTTTAATGCCGGGACGAATAACGAGCAGTACTTC.

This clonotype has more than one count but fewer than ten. Here the CDR3 reads CASSEAAGGSYGYTF. CDR3 nucleotide sequence: TGTGCCAGCAGTGAAGCGGCAGGGGGCAGCTATGGCTACACCTTC. The chain carries TRBV6-1 and TRBJ1-2; the match to TRBD1 covers 8 bases. Germline-derived CDR1 and CDR2 are MNHNS and SASEGT. This CDR3 region has 15 residues. The V and J ends lost 0 bases and 4 bases, in that order; junction bases with no gene match: 4.

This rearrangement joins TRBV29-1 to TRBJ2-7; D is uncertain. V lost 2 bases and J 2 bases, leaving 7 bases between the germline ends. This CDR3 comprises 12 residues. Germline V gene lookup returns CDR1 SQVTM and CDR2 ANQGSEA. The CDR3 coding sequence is TGCAGCGTTGAACTTGGGACCTACGAGCAGTACTTC. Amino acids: CSVELGTYEQYF.

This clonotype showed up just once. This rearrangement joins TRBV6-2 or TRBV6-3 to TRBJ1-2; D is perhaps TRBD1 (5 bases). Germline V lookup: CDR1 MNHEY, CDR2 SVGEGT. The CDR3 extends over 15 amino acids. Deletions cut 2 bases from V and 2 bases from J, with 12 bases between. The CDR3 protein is CASSYVGARNYGYTF. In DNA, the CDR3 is TGTGCCAGCAGTTACGTAGGGGCAAGAAACTATGGCTACACCTTC.

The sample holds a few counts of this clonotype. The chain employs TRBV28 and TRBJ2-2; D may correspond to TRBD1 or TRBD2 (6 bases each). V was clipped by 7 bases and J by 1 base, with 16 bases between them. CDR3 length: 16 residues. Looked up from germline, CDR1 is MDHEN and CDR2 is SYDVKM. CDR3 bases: TGTGCCAGCACCCCTGGGGGGCGGGGGAACACCGGGGAGCTGTTTTTT. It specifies CASTPGGRGNTGELFF. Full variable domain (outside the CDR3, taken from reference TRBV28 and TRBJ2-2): DVKVTQSSRYLVKRTGEKVFLECVQDMDHENMFWYRQDPGLGLRLIYFSYDVKMKEKGDIPEGYSVSREKKERFSLILESASTNQTSMYLCASTPGGRGNTGELFFGEGSRLTVL.

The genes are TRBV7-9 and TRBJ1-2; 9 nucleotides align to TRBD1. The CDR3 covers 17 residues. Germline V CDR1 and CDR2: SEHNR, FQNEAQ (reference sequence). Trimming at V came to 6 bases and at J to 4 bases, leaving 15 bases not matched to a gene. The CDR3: CASSHSTYRGLFYGYTF. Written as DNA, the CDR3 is TGTGCCAGCAGTCACTCAACTTACAGGGGGCTGTTCTATGGCTACACCTTC.

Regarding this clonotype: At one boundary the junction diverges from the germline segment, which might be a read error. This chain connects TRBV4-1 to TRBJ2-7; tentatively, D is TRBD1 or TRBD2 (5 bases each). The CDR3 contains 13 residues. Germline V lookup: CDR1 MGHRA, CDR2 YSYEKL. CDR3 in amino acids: CASSWDVIRALHF. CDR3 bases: TGCGCCAGCAGCTGGGACGTTATAAGGGCCCTCCACTTC.

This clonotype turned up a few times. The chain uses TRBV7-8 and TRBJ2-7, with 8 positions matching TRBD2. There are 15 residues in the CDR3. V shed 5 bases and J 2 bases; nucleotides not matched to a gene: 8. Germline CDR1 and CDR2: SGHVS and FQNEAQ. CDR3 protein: CASSKSGGTTYEQYF. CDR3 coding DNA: TGTGCCAGCAGCAAAAGCGGGGGAACTACCTACGAGCAGTACTTC.

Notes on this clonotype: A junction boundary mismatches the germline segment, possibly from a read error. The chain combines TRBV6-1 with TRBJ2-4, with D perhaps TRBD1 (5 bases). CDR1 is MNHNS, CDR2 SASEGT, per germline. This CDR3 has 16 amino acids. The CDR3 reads CASSEVPQGPKNIQYF. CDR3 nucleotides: TGTGCTAGCAGTGAAGTCCCCCAGGGCCCCAAAAACATTCAGTACTTC.

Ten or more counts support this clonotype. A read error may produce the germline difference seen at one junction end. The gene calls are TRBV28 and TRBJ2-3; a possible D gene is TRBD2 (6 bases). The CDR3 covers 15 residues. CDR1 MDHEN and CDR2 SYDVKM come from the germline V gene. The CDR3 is CASSLRDGSTDTQYF. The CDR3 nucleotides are TGCGCCAGCAGCTTGCGGGACGGCTCCACAGATACGCAGTATTTT. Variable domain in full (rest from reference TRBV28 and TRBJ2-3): DVKVTQSSRYLVKRTGEKVFLECVQDMDHENMFWYRQDPGLGLRLIYFSYDVKMKEKGDIPEGYSVSREKKERFSLILESASTNQTSMYLCASSLRDGSTDTQYFGPGTRLTVL.

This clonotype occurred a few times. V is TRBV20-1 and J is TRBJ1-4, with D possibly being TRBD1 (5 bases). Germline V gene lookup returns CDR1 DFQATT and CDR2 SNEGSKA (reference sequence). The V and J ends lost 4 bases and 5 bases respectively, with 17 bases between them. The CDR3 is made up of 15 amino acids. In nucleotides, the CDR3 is TGCAGTGCTACCCCGGGTGCAGGGCTCAATGAAAAACTGTTTTTT. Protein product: CSATPGAGLNEKLFF.

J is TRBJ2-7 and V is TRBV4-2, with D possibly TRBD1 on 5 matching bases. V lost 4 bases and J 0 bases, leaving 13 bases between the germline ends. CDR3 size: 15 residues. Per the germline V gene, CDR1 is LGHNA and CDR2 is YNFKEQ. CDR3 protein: CASSPTTVSSYEQYF. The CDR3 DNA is TGTGCCAGCAGCCCAACGACAGTCTCCTCCTACGAGCAGTACTTC.

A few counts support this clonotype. DNA of the CDR3: TGTGCCAGCAGATCTGCTTACGGCGGCACAGATACGCAGTATTTT. Protein sequence: CASRSAYGGTDTQYF. The chain uses TRBV6-5 and TRBJ2-3, with D unresolved. The CDR3 loop spans 15 amino acids. V dropped 6 bases and J dropped 1 base, with 14 bases sitting between them. Germline V gene sequence: CDR1 MNHEY, CDR2 SVGAGI.

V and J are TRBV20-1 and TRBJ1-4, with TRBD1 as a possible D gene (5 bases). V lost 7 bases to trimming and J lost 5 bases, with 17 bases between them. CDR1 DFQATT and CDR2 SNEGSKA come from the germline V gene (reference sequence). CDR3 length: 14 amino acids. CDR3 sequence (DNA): TGCAGTGTCCAGCCGGGGCAGAGAAATGAAAAACTGTTTTTT. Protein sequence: CSVQPGQRNEKLFF.

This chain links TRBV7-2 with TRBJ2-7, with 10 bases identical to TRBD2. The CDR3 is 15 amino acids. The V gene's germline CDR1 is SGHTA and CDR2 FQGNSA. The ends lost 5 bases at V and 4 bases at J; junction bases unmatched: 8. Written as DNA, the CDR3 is TGTGCCAGCAGCCGAGAGACTAGCGGGCCTTACGAGCAGTACTTC. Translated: CASSRETSGPYEQYF.

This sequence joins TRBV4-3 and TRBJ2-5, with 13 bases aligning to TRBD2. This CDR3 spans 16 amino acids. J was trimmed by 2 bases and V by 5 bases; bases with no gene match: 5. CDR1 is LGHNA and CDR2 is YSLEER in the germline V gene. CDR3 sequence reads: CASSTGLAGEQETQYF. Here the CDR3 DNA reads TGCGCCAGCAGCACTGGACTAGCGGGGGAACAAGAGACCCAGTACTTC.

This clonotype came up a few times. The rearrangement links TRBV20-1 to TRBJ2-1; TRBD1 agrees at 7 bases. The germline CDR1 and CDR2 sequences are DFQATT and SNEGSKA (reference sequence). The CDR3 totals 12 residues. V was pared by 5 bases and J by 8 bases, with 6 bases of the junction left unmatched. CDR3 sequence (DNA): TGCAGTGCTCACAACAGGGGTGATGAGCAGTTCTTC. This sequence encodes CSAHNRGDEQFF.

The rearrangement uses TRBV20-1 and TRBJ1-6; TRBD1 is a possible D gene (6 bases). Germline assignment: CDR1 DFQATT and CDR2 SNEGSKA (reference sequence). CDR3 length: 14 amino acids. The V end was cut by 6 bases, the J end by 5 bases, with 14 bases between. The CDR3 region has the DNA TGCAGTGCCAGGGGAATGGTCCATAATTCACCCCTCCACTTT. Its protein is CSARGMVHNSPLHF.

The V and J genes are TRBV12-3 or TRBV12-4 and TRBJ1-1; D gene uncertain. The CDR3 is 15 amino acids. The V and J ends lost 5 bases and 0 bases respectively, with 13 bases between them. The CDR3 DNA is TGTGCCAGCAGTGACGGACTGATCATGAACACTGAAGCTTTCTTT. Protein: CASSDGLIMNTEAFF.

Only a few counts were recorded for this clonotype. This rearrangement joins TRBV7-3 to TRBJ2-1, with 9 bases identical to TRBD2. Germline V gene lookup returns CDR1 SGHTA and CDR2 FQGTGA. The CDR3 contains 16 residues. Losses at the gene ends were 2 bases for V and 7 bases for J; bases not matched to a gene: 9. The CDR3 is CASSLRAGGLLNEQFF. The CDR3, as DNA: TGTGCCAGCAGCTTACGTGCGGGGGGGCTTTTAAATGAGCAGTTCTTC.

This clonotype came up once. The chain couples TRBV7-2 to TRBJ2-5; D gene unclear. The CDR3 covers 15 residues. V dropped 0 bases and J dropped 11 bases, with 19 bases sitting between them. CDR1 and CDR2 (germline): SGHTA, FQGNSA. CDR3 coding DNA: TGTGCCAGCAGCTTAGCGTTTGGACGATACAATGAGCAGTACTTC. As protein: CASSLAFGRYNEQYF.

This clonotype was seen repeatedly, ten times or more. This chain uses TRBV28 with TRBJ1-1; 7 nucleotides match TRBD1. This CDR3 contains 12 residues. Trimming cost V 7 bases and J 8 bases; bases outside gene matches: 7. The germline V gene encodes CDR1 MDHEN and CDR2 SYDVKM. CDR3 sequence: CASTIIQGEAFF. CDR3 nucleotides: TGTGCCAGCACTATAATACAGGGGGAAGCTTTCTTT.